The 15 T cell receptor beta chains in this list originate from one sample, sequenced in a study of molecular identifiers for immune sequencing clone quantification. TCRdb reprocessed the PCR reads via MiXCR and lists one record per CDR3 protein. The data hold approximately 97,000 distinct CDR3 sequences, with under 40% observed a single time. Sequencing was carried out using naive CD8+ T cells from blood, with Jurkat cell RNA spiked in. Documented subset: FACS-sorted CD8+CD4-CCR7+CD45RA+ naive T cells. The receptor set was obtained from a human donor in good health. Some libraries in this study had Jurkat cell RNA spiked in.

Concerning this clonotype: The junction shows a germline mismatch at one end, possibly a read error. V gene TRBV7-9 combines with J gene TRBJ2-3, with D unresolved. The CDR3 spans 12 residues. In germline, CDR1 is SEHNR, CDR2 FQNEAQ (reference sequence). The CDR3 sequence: CASTPETDTQYF. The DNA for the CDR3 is TGTGCCAGCACCCCGGAAACAGATACGCAGTACTTT.

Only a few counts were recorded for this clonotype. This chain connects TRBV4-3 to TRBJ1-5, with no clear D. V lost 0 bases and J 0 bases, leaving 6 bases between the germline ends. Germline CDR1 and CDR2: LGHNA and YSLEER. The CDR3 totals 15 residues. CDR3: CASSQDRRSNQPQHF. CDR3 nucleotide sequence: TGCGCCAGCAGCCAAGATCGGCGTAGCAATCAGCCCCAGCATTTT.

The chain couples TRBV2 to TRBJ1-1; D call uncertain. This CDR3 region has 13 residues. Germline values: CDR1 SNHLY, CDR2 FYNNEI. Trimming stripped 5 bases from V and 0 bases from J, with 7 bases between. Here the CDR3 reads CASSSIMNTEAFF. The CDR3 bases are TGTGCCAGCAGTTCCATTATGAACACTGAAGCTTTCTTT.

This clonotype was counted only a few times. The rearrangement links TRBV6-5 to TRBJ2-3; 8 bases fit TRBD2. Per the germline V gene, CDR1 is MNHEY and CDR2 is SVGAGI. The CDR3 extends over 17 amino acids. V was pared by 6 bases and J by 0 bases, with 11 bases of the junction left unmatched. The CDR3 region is CASSKVSGEYSTDTQYF. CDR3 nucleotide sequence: TGTGCCAGCAGCAAAGTTAGCGGGGAGTATAGCACAGATACGCAGTATTTT.

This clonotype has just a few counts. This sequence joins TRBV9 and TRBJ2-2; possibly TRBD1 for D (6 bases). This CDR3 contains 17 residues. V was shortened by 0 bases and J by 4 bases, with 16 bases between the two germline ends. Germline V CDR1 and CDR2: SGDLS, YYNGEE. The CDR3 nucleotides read TGTGCCAGCAGCGTAGCTAAGAACAGGGCGGTCACCGGGGAGCTGTTTTTT. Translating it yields CASSVAKNRAVTGELFF. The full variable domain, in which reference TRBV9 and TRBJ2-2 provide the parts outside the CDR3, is DSGVTQTPKHLITATGQRVTLRCSPRSGDLSVYWYQQSLDQGLQFLIQYYNGEERAKGNILERFSAQQFPDLHSELNLSSLELGDSALYFCASSVAKNRAVTGELFFGEGSRLTVL.

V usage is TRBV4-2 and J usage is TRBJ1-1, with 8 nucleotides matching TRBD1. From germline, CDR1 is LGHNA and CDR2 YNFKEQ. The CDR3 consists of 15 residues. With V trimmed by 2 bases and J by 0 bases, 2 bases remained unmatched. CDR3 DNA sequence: TGTGCCAGCAGCCAACGACAGGGGATGAACACTGAAGCTTTCTTT. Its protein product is CASSQRQGMNTEAFF.

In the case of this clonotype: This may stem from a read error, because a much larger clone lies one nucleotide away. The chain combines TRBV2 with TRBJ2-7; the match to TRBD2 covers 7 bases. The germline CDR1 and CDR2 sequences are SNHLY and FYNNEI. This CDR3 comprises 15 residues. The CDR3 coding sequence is TGTGACAGCCGAAGTCCGGGAGGACCTTATTACGAGCAGTACTTC. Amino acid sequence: CDSRSPGGPYYEQYF.

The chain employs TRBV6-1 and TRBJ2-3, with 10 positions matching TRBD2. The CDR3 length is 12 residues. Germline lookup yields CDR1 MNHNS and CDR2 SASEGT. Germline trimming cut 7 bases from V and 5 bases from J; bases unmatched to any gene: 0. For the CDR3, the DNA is TGTGCCAGCACTAGCGGGGGAGATACGCAGTATTTT. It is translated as CASTSGGDTQYF.

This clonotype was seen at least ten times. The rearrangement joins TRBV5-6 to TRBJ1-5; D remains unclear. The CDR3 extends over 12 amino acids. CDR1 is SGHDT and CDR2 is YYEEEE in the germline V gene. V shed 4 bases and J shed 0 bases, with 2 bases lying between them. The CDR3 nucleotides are TGTGCCAGCAGCGGTAGCAATCAGCCCCAGCATTTT. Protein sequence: CASSGSNQPQHF.

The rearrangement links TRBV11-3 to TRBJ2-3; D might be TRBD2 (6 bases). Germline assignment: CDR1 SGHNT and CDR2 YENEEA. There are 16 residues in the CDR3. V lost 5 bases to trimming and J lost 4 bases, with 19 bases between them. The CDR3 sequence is CASSPTYASGPDTQYF. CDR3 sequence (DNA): TGTGCCAGCAGCCCTACCTACGCGAGCGGGCCAGATACGCAGTATTTT.

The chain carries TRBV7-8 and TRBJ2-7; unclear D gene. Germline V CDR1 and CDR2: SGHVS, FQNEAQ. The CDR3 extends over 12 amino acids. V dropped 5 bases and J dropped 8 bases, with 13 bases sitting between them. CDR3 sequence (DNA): TGTGCCAGCAGCCTGAATTCCTTCAAGCAGTACTTC. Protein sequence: CASSLNSFKQYF.

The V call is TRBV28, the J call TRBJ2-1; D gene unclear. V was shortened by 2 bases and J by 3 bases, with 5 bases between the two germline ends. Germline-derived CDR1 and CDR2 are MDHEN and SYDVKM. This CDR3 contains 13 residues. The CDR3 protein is CASSLQDYNEQFF. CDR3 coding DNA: TGTGCCAGCAGTTTACAGGACTACAATGAGCAGTTCTTC.

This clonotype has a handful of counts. CDR3 protein: CASRKREGRYEQYF. The CDR3 DNA reads TGTGCCAGCAGGAAGCGGGAGGGCCGCTACGAGCAGTACTTC. The chain uses TRBV28 and TRBJ2-7; 10 bases agree with TRBD2. The germline CDR1 and CDR2 sequences are MDHEN and SYDVKM. This CDR3 spans 14 amino acids. With 6 bases clipped from V and 3 bases from J, the junction kept 5 bases outside the gene matches.

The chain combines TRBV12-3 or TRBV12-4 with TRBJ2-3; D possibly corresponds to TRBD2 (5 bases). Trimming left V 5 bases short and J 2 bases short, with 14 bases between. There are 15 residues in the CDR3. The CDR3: CASSQTKPATDTQYF. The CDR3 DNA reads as TGTGCCAGCAGTCAGACTAAACCTGCCACAGATACGCAGTATTTT.

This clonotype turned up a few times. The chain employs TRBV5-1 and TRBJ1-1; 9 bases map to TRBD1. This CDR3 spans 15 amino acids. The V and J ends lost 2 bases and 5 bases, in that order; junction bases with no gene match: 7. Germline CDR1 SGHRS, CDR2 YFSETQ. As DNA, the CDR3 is TGCGCCAGCAGCTTCGGACAGGGGAAGTGGACTGAAGCTTTCTTT. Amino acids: CASSFGQGKWTEAFF.